The T cell receptor beta chain described here comes from a study of cytomegalovirus exposure and HLA in healthy donors. In germline, CDR1 is GTSNPN, CDR2 SVGIG (reference sequence). Trimming left V 5 bases short and J 2 bases short, with 16 bases between. The CDR3 is made up of 14 amino acids. The PCR ran on 60 Vbeta and 13 Jbeta primers. This table comes from immunoSEQ multiplex PCR, and its TCRdb copy is limited to in-frame clones, with some not included. In the table there are 160,000 or so clones, over 75% of which are singletons. The sequencing sample was made of PBMCs. V and J are TRBV30 and TRBJ2-7; D might be TRBD2 (5 bases). This receptor was taken from a man in his forties or fifties in good health and CMV-seronegative. CDR3 DNA sequence: TGTGCCTGGTGCCCCCCGGGAATTACCTACGAGCAGTACTTC. This codes for CAWCPPGITYEQYF.